The clone carrying this T cell receptor (beta chain) was detected only once. The target antigen is unknown. Positive CCR7 selection of CD45RO-negative cells yielded the naive CD8 cells, and terminally differentiated effector memory CD45RA+ cells were excluded. Study donors comprised healthy, HIV-negative adults devoid of recent acute infection or vaccination. The sample originates from a study of shared clonotypes between healthy human individuals. Germline-derived CDR1 and CDR2 are MGHRA and YSYEKL. CDR3 length equals 16 residues. The V end lost 1 base, the J end lost 5 bases, and 17 bases lay between the germline ends. TCRdb keeps only in-frame clones here, not all; method: immunoSEQ multiplex PCR. Of hundreds of thousands of clones listed, approximately 96% are singletons. General study findings and limits: Few donors restricted represented genetic and exposure-history diversity.

Specimen: naive CD8+ T cells sorted from blood. V usage is TRBV4-1 and J usage is TRBJ2-5, with no clear D. The TCR sequence derives from a woman aged 25 to 39 in good health. CDR3 region: CASSQVPRLGGETQYF. CDR3 nucleotides: TGCGCCAGCAGCCAAGTTCCTCGACTTGGCGGCGAGACCCAGTACTTC.